The text below deals with one TCR beta chain. The donors were in the roughly 120-subject validation cohort, distinct from the approximately 670-subject first cohort. The V gene's germline CDR1 is LGHNA and CDR2 YSLEER. This CDR3 contains 14 residues. V was pared by 2 bases and J by 10 bases, with 17 bases between. The data belong to a study of cytomegalovirus exposure and HLA in healthy donors. Produced via immunoSEQ multiplex PCR; TCRdb's table is partial and in-frame only. The sample carries tens of thousands of clones, approximately 96% recorded once. Material: PBMCs. This TCR came from a man aged 25-40 years in good health and CMV-seropositive. This chain joins TRBV4-3 and TRBJ1-1, with D tentatively TRBD1 (6 bases). CDR3 amino acids: CASSQRGGRLGAFF. CDR3 DNA sequence: TGCGCCAGCAGCCAAAGGGGGGGGCGGCTAGGAGCTTTCTTT.